This T cell receptor (beta chain) was captured in a study of somatic mutations in cytotoxic T cells in rheumatoid arthritis. This clone was found a few times. No antigen is known for it. Some clones are missing from TCRdb's copy, which holds only in-frame ones; the method was immunoSEQ multiplex PCR. The sample lists approximately 13,000 clones; 70% to 85% were seen once. Study results and limitations: The study found no significant difference in CD8+ T-cell clonality between rheumatoid arthritis patients and age-matched healthy controls. Antigen specificity of the expanded CD8+ clones was not determined.

The CDR3 is 15 amino acids. CDR1 SEHNR and CDR2 FQNEAQ come from the germline V gene (reference sequence). V shed 5 bases and J 3 bases; nucleotides not matched to a gene: 8. Of the blood donors acting as healthy controls, 55% were female, and their median age was about 58 years (range roughly 21-70). Flow cytometry served to check the purity of CD4+ and CD8+ cells, which were isolated by positive magnetic bead selection. J is TRBJ1-1 and V is TRBV7-9, with 8 positions matching TRBD1. The source is a woman aged 40 to 50 in good health. The sequenced sample consisted of CD8+ T cells sorted from blood. The chain's CDR3 is CASSPMGQADTEAFF. DNA for the CDR3: TGTGCCAGCAGCCCAATGGGACAGGCAGACACTGAAGCTTTCTTT.